The 3 T cell receptor beta chains given below trace back to one sample, sequenced in a study of blood T cells in healthy people across ages. Primed by a sample-barcoded 5' primer and a J-beta primer mix, a second PCR proceeded for 7 to 11 cycles. TCRdb re-called the 5' RACE reads through MiXCR, storing one row per CDR3 protein. The table lists 1.5 million to 2 million distinct CDR3 sequences, 28% of them singletons. The specimen was blood. The receptors stem from a woman aged 25-40 years in good health.

The chain recombines TRBV5-1 with TRBJ2-1; 8 bases agree with TRBD1. The CDR3 has 15 amino acids. Germline V gives CDR1 SGHRS, CDR2 YFSETQ. Trimming took 0 bases from V and 11 from J; bases not matched to a gene: 10. CDR3 DNA sequence: TGCGCCAGCAGCTTGGGGGGGACAGGCCAAGATAAGCAGTTCTTC. This gives the protein CASSLGGTGQDKQFF.

The V call is TRBV6-2 or TRBV6-3, the J call TRBJ1-5; TRBD1 matches at 9 bases. The DNA end is a closer match to TRBJ2-3, so the J assignment may be wrong. Germline V lookup: CDR1 MNHEY, CDR2 SVGEGT. This CDR3 has 16 amino acids. CDR3 protein: CASRPGGQGKNQPQYF. The CDR3 bases are TGTGCCAGCAGACCGGGCGGACAGGGGAAGAATCAGCCCCAGTATTTT.

The V and J genes are TRBV7-7 and TRBJ2-7, with 7 bases that match TRBD2. CDR1 SSHAT and CDR2 FNYEAQ come from the germline V gene (reference sequence). This CDR3 has 16 residues. Trimming at V came to 5 bases and at J to 6 bases, leaving 16 bases not matched to a gene. The CDR3: CASSPRVGLPSAEQYF. CDR3 DNA: TGTGCCAGCAGCCCGCGAGTGGGACTACCCTCCGCCGAGCAGTACTTC.